One TCR beta chain is described in this entry. The antigen remains undetermined. Time point here: after neoadjuvant nivolumab, at surgical resection. Patients were newly diagnosed with stage II-IVA oral cavity squamous cell carcinoma without prior systemic or radiation treatment. The data were taken from a study of neoadjuvant anti-PD-1 for oral cavity cancer. As for the study in general: Around day 43, patients without progression received a fourth nivolumab dose before surgery. Study results and limitations: Non-responders to neoadjuvant nivolumab had significantly more clonal PBMC T cells than responders.

J gave up 7 bases and V 4 bases, and 10 bases lay outside the gene matches. CDR1 and CDR2 (germline): SGHNT, YYREEE (reference sequence). This CDR3 spans 15 amino acids. Clones were sequenced by immunoSEQ multiplex PCR, and TCRdb holds only the in-frame ones, with some missing. The sample has about 14,000 clones, approximately 72% seen once. The chain links TRBV5-4 to TRBJ1-4, with 7 bases fitting TRBD1. The TCR was taken from a person aged 35 to 85 with oral cavity squamous cell carcinoma. This sample comprised PBMCs, obtained after nivolumab (anti-PD-1) treatment. This CDR3 is CASSGNRGGGEKLFF. CDR3 nucleotides: TGTGCCAGCAGCGGGAACAGGGGTGGAGGTGAAAAACTGTTTTTT.